These T cell receptor beta chains were read from a single sample in a study of blood T cell repertoires in COVID-19. The repertoire was sequenced with immunoSEQ multiplex PCR; TCRdb's copy has only in-frame clones and lacks some. The sample carries 140,000 to 150,000 clones, about 85% recorded once. Sequencing used PBMCs or T cells enriched from blood (not recorded which). The receptor source for this set is a middle-aged woman who had been exposed to COVID-19. The CDR3 runs from the conserved cysteine through the conserved F or W. Fields, in order: J gene, clone size, V gene, D gene, CDR3 protein, CDR3 DNA. A D gene is named only where the DNA matches it firmly. Not every row has a clone size; where given, it reads once, few, many or a size class.

j_call: TRBJ2-1
clone_size: NA
v_call: TRBV4-3
d_call: TRBD2
cdr3_aa: CASSPQTSGYNEQFF
cdr3_nt: TGCGCCAGCAGCCCGCAGACTAGCGGCTACAATGAGCAGTTCTTC

j_call: TRBJ2-7
clone_size: NA
v_call: TRBV5-4
d_call: TRBD1
cdr3_aa: CDISTAASRGLSYEQYF
cdr3_nt: TGTGACATATCCACAGCAGCGAGCAGGGGGCTCTCCTACGAGCAGTACTTC

j_call: TRBJ1-1
clone_size: NA
v_call: TRBV18
d_call: TRBD1
cdr3_aa: CASSPTGTGATEAFF
cdr3_nt: TGTGCCAGCTCACCTACCGGGACAGGGGCTACTGAAGCTTTCTTT

j_call: TRBJ2-1
clone_size: NA
v_call: TRBV5-4
d_call: TRBD2
cdr3_aa: CASSFGLAGGGNEQFF
cdr3_nt: TGTGCCAGCAGCTTCGGACTAGCGGGAGGAGGCAATGAGCAGTTCTTC

j_call: TRBJ2-7
clone_size: NA
v_call: TRBV19
d_call: NA
cdr3_aa: CASSPTGTYEQYF
cdr3_nt: TGTGCCAGTAGTCCGACGGGTACCTACGAGCAGTACTTC

j_call: TRBJ2-3
clone_size: NA
v_call: TRBV15
d_call: TRBD2
cdr3_aa: CATTNPGGSTDTQYF
cdr3_nt: TGTGCCACCACGAATCCGGGAGGGAGCACAGATACGCAGTATTTT

j_call: TRBJ2-2
clone_size: NA
v_call: TRBV7-3
d_call: TRBD2
cdr3_aa: CASSFRRAGGPGGELFF
cdr3_nt: TGTGCCAGCAGCTTCCGGAGGGCGGGGGGGCCCGGCGGGGAGCTGTTTTTT

j_call: TRBJ2-5
clone_size: few
v_call: TRBV5-4
d_call: TRBD2
cdr3_aa: CASSLRLAGGETQYF
cdr3_nt: TGTGCCAGCAGCCTCAGACTAGCGGGGGGGGAGACCCAGTACTTC

j_call: TRBJ2-4
clone_size: NA
v_call: TRBV9
d_call: NA
cdr3_aa: CASSVAVRGYIQYF
cdr3_nt: TGTGCCAGCAGCGTAGCTGTCCGGGGGTACATTCAGTACTTC

j_call: TRBJ2-2
clone_size: NA
v_call: TRBV27
d_call: TRBD2
cdr3_aa: CASKARTSGRGLTGELFF
cdr3_nt: TGTGCCAGCAAGGCACGGACTAGCGGGAGGGGATTAACCGGGGAGCTGTTTTTT

j_call: TRBJ1-2
clone_size: NA
v_call: TRBV5-1
d_call: TRBD1
cdr3_aa: CASSLTGGDGYTF
cdr3_nt: TGCGCCAGCAGCTTGACAGGGGGTGATGGCTACACCTTC

j_call: TRBJ2-4
clone_size: NA
v_call: TRBV25-1
d_call: TRBD1
cdr3_aa: CASQQGGGNIQYF
cdr3_nt: TGTGCCAGCCAACAGGGGGGAGGAAACATTCAGTACTTC

j_call: TRBJ1-2
clone_size: few
v_call: TRBV5-1
d_call: NA
cdr3_aa: CASSLGHSGDGYTF
cdr3_nt: TGCGCCAGCAGCTTGGGGCATTCGGGAGATGGCTACACCTTC

j_call: TRBJ1-5
clone_size: NA
v_call: TRBV7-6
d_call: NA
cdr3_aa: CASSFGGPISNQPQHF
cdr3_nt: TGTGCCAGCAGCTTCGGGGGACCTATTAGCAATCAGCCCCAGCATTTT

j_call: TRBJ2-5
clone_size: NA
v_call: TRBV9
d_call: TRBD2
cdr3_aa: CASSVATSGRVETQYF
cdr3_nt: TGTGCCAGCAGCGTAGCGACTAGCGGGAGGGTAGAGACCCAGTACTTC

j_call: TRBJ2-7
clone_size: few
v_call: TRBV5-6
d_call: NA
cdr3_aa: CASSLAGMGYEQYF
cdr3_nt: TGTGCCAGCAGCTTGGCGGGGATGGGATACGAGCAGTACTTC

j_call: TRBJ2-2
clone_size: NA
v_call: TRBV7-3
d_call: TRBD1
cdr3_aa: CASSSGQGIGTGELFF
cdr3_nt: TGTGCCAGCAGCTCCGGACAGGGGATAGGCACCGGGGAGCTGTTTTTT

j_call: TRBJ2-6
clone_size: once
v_call: TRBV19
d_call: TRBD1
cdr3_aa: CATGDRGLVGANVLTF
cdr3_nt: TGTGCCACCGGGGACAGGGGGCTCGTCGGGGCCAACGTCCTGACTTTC

j_call: TRBJ2-2
clone_size: NA
v_call: TRBV5-1
d_call: NA
cdr3_aa: CASSAAGELFF
cdr3_nt: TGCGCCAGCAGCGCGGCCGGGGAGCTGTTTTTT

j_call: TRBJ1-2
clone_size: NA
v_call: TRBV5-1
d_call: TRBD1
cdr3_aa: CASSLGQGYYGYTF
cdr3_nt: TGCGCCAGCAGCTTGGGACAGGGATACTATGGCTACACCTTC

j_call: TRBJ2-3
clone_size: NA
v_call: TRBV9
d_call: NA
cdr3_aa: CASRGTRPTDTQYF
cdr3_nt: TGTGCCAGCAGAGGTACGAGGCCCACAGATACGCAGTATTTT

j_call: TRBJ2-5
clone_size: NA
v_call: TRBV5-1
d_call: NA
cdr3_aa: CASSLRLNQETQYF
cdr3_nt: TGCGCCAGCAGCTTGCGACTAAACCAAGAGACCCAGTACTTC

j_call: TRBJ1-3
clone_size: NA
v_call: TRBV7-9
d_call: NA
cdr3_aa: CASSLSTGRRIGNTIYF
cdr3_nt: TGTGCCAGCAGCTTAAGTACAGGCAGACGGATCGGAAACACCATATATTTT

j_call: TRBJ1-1
clone_size: once
v_call: TRBV28
d_call: NA
cdr3_aa: CASIEARSTEAFF
cdr3_nt: TGTGCCAGCATCGAGGCGCGGAGCACTGAAGCTTTCTTT

j_call: TRBJ1-5
clone_size: NA
v_call: TRBV19
d_call: TRBD1
cdr3_aa: CASSIQGAGGPQHF
cdr3_nt: TGTGCCAGTAGTATACAGGGGGCCGGGGGGCCCCAGCATTTT

j_call: TRBJ2-3
clone_size: NA
v_call: TRBV5-1
d_call: TRBD1
cdr3_aa: CASSETGTGVDTQYF
cdr3_nt: TGCGCCAGCAGCGAAACCGGGACAGGGGTAGATACGCAGTATTTT

j_call: TRBJ1-1
clone_size: NA
v_call: TRBV7-2
d_call: TRBD1
cdr3_aa: CASSWGQGSAFF
cdr3_nt: TGTGCCAGCAGCTGGGGACAGGGGAGCGCTTTCTTT

j_call: TRBJ2-2
clone_size: NA
v_call: TRBV2
d_call: TRBD2
cdr3_aa: CASSTTSGRANTGELFF
cdr3_nt: TGTGCCAGCAGTACGACTAGCGGGAGGGCGAACACCGGGGAGCTGTTTTTT